This paragraph reports one TCR beta chain. Which antigen it targets is not known. Base qualities are missing; no much larger clone stands one base away. V is reduced by 6 bases and J by 9 bases, leaving a spacing of 17 bases between them. Sequences MNHNS (CDR1) and SASEGT (CDR2) are obtained from the germline V gene. The CDR3 sequence holds 13 residues, the cysteine and phenylalanine included. Only CDR3 DNA remains: 39 bases, in frame from the first base. During the collection period, no infections or other immune events were recorded for the healthy donors. Time-dependent variance in a beta-binomial model of T-cell clone differential abundance was calibrated using healthy-donor blood repertoires as a training cohort. The training cohort comprised roughly ten healthy donors, 3 female and 7 male. On average the donors were approximately 43 years old, and their ages spanned roughly 25 to 65 years. Whole blood, obtained from a commercial supplier, was collected from each healthy donor at three time points spaced approximately two weeks apart. For immunosequencing, genomic DNA was extracted from whole blood that had not been sorted.

The data were taken from a study of identifying expanded T cells in peripheral blood (dated by TCRdb to between 2018 and 2020). Concerning the study at large: Technical replicates were generated by sequencing separate aliquots of the same genomic DNA pool, and four replicates were compared pairwise.

Overall study outcomes, separate from this receptor: Both the number of clones called differentially abundant and the false-positive rate were significantly reduced by the beta-binomial model across all healthy-donor time intervals. The authors expected that biological variance in healthy repertoires might rise further over much longer intervals, such as months to years. For all healthy donors, the variance in clone template counts between two-week samples rose significantly as total template count increased. About 1.1 differentially abundant clones were flagged by the binomial model between technical replicates, whereas about 15 and 18 were flagged over roughly two weeks and four weeks, respectively.

The immunoSEQ Assay, which relies on bias-controlled multiplex PCR amplification of genomic DNA, was used to profile TCRbeta CDR3 regions. Turning to the authors' computational methods: To quantify the absolute abundance of each unique TCRbeta CDR3 region, the sequences were collapsed and filtered. Two models were used to test differential abundance: a binomial model (Fisher-equivalent) and a beta-binomial model that adds time-dependent variance fitted from healthy donors. Clones with fewer than 5 combined templates were excluded, and clones with Benjamini-Hochberg FDR below 0.01 were called differentially abundant. In the beta-binomial model, variance was expressed as a function of the total template count across the two samples, in the form v = (b*log(k)+a)^2. TCRdb took over this immuneACCESS table, retaining in-frame rearrangements with V and J assigned. Such tables are incomplete; in checked studies, under half of the missing clones stem from an unresolved V gene, and the remainder is unexplained. D and trimming were read from the DNA, whereas the V and J calls and clone size are those reported in that table. Across this sample there are about 100,000 clones, with around nine tenths seen only once. The ten largest clones add up to around 4% of the sample.

The chain is assembled from TRBV6-1 and TRBJ1-2; tentative D gene TRBD1, with 5 bases matching. The sample comprised blood. The sequence was collected from a person aged 18 to 70 in good health. The DNA sequence is TGTGCCAGCAGCTCTAGATGGGGGGATAGCTACACCTTC. This gives the protein CASSSRWGDSYTF.